What follows are 27 T cell receptor beta chains derived from one specimen sequenced in a study of blood T cell repertoires in COVID-19. The table came from immunoSEQ multiplex PCR; TCRdb's copy has only in-frame clones and leaves some out. Of about 140,000 clones in the sample, 88% were seen once. Sequenced input: peripheral blood. Receptors were obtained from a man aged 70 or older with acute or convalescent COVID-19.

The CDR3 loop reads CASSVATDGNTEAFF. In DNA, the CDR3 is TGTGCCAGCAGCGTAGCGACGGACGGGAACACTGAAGCTTTCTTT. The chain links TRBV3-1 (or the pseudogene TRBV3-2) to TRBJ1-1; D gene ambiguous. Germline V gene data show CDR1 as LGHDT and CDR2 as YNNKEL (reference sequence). The CDR3 consists of 15 residues. Trimming pared 5 bases from V and 1 base from J, leaving 14 bases between.

This sequence joins TRBV5-4 and TRBJ2-7, with TRBD1 matching 10 bases. The CDR3 is 14 residues long. V dropped 3 bases and J dropped 6; count of bases not matched to a gene: 6. Germline V gene sequence: CDR1 SGHNT, CDR2 YYREEE (reference sequence). The CDR3 loop reads CASSYGTGDGEQYF. In DNA form, the CDR3 reads TGTGCCAGCAGCTATGGGACAGGGGATGGCGAGCAGTACTTC.

The V gene is TRBV28, the J gene TRBJ2-7; possibly TRBD1 for D (6 bases). The ends were cut back, 4 bases at V and 12 bases at J, with 19 bases in the middle. The CDR3 loop spans 13 amino acids. Germline loops: CDR1 MDHEN, CDR2 SYDVKM. CDR3 in DNA: TGTGCCAGCAGTTCCCCCAGTACAGGGAAGAGGTACTTC. Translation gives CASSSPSTGKRYF.

The CDR3 region has the DNA TGTGCCAGCTGGAGGAGTTGGGGAGGCTACACCTTC. Amino acid sequence: CASWRSWGGYTF. The rearrangement uses TRBV28 and TRBJ1-2; D remains unclear. The V and J ends lost 8 bases and 8 bases respectively, with 15 bases between them. The CDR3 contains 12 residues. Per germline, CDR1 MDHEN and CDR2 SYDVKM.

This clone was recorded only once. The chain links TRBV24-1 to TRBJ1-5, with unresolved D. V dropped 3 bases and J dropped 4 bases, with 3 bases sitting between them. CDR3 length: 12 residues. Germline V lookup: CDR1 KGHDR, CDR2 SFDVKD. CDR3 DNA: TGTGCCACCAGTGATCCAAATCAGCCCCAGCATTTT. It codes for CATSDPNQPQHF.

This chain connects TRBV7-2 to TRBJ2-5; 7 bases match TRBD2. Per germline, CDR1 SGHTA and CDR2 FQGNSA. CDR3 length equals 14 residues. V lost 5 bases, J lost 1 base, and 4 bases stayed unmatched. Written as DNA, the CDR3 is TGTGCCAGCAGCCTGAGCGGGATCCAAGAGACCCAGTACTTC. Its translation: CASSLSGIQETQYF.

The rearrangement joins TRBV6-5 to TRBJ1-5, with TRBD1 as a possible D gene (6 bases). Germline values: CDR1 MNHEY, CDR2 SVGAGI. V was clipped by 6 bases and J by 4 bases, with 10 bases between them. This CDR3 contains 13 residues. CDR3 sequence: CASRDSTNQPQHF. The CDR3 DNA sequence: TGTGCCAGCAGGGACAGTACTAATCAGCCCCAGCATTTT.

The genes are TRBV28 and TRBJ1-6, with a possible D match to TRBD1 (5 bases). V lost 5 bases and J 7 bases, leaving 12 bases between the germline ends. CDR3 size: 14 residues. Germline-derived CDR1 and CDR2 are MDHEN and SYDVKM. CDR3 region: CASSITQENSPLHF. Here the CDR3 DNA reads TGTGCCAGCAGTATCACACAGGAGAATTCACCCCTCCACTTT.

The chain joins TRBV3-1 (or the pseudogene TRBV3-2) to TRBJ2-2; D perhaps matches TRBD2 (6 bases). Germline V gene lookup returns CDR1 LGHDT and CDR2 YNNKEL (reference sequence). The CDR3 is made up of 15 amino acids. The V gene lost 1 base and the J gene lost 3 bases, with 9 bases spanning the gap. CDR3 region: CASSQAASDTGELFF. The CDR3 DNA sequence: TGTGCCAGCAGCCAAGCAGCTAGCGACACCGGGGAGCTGTTTTTT.

The chain employs TRBV7-9 and TRBJ1-3; D gene unclear. The V end was cut by 4 bases, the J end by 0 bases, with 19 bases between. Germline-derived CDR1 and CDR2 are SEHNR and FQNEAQ (reference sequence). The CDR3 has 18 amino acids. The CDR3 spells CASSWEGPTEGSGNTIYF. The CDR3 DNA sequence: TGTGCCAGCAGCTGGGAGGGTCCGACGGAAGGCTCTGGAAACACCATATATTTT.

The chain employs TRBV4-2 and TRBJ1-1; D gene uncertain. CDR1 is LGHNA, CDR2 YNFKEQ, per germline. V gave up 5 bases and J gave up 4 bases, with 11 bases separating them. The CDR3 length is 13 residues. The DNA of the CDR3 is TGTGCCAGCAGCTACCAGGATCTCACTGAAGCTTTCTTT. Translating gives CASSYQDLTEAFF.

The chain uses TRBV6-1 and TRBJ2-7, with a tentative D call TRBD1 (7 bases). Trimming left V 4 bases short and J 4 bases short, with 23 bases between. CDR1 is MNHNS and CDR2 is SASEGT in the germline V gene. The CDR3 is 17 amino acids. The DNA of the CDR3 is TGTGCCAGCAGTGGCCGACAGGGATTGTGGGGGGTGTACGAGCAGTACTTC. The encoded protein is CASSGRQGLWGVYEQYF.

The rearrangement uses TRBV11-2 and TRBJ2-5; weak D call: TRBD2 (5 bases). Germline CDR1 and CDR2: SGHAT and FQNNGV. V gave up 6 bases and J gave up 6 bases, with 20 bases separating them. The CDR3 runs to 15 residues. The CDR3 DNA sequence: TGTGCCAGCAGGGACTTACTCGGGCGAGGAAAGACCCAGTACTTC. Protein product: CASRDLLGRGKTQYF.

The chain carries TRBV14 and TRBJ1-2; D is perhaps TRBD1 (6 bases). Trimming cost V 4 bases and J 3 bases, with 15 bases left between them. The CDR3 sequence is 15 residues long. The germline gives CDR1 SGHDN, CDR2 FVKESK. The CDR3 is CASSRETGHDYGYTF. The DNA for the CDR3 is TGTGCCAGCAGCCGCGAAACAGGGCACGACTATGGCTACACCTTC.

This clone was detected a few times. The V and J genes are TRBV21-1 and TRBJ1-2. TRBV21-1 is a recognized pseudogene. The CDR3 runs to 17 residues. The CDR3 spells CASSPLSAGGENYGYTF. In DNA, the CDR3 is TGTGCCAGCAGCCCTCTCTCAGCCGGGGGGGAAAACTATGGCTACACCTTC.

Concerning this clone: The same CDR3 also results from other DNA sequences found in this sample. V gene TRBV9 combines with J gene TRBJ2-5; 14 bases line up with TRBD2. Germline CDR1 reads SGDLS; CDR2 reads YYNGEE. The trim removed 2 bases at V and 4 bases at J, leaving 1 base unmatched. There are 15 residues in the CDR3. The CDR3 DNA reads TGTGCCAGCAGCGTGGGACTAGCGGGAGTAGAGACCCAGTACTTC. Translated: CASSVGLAGVETQYF. Filled out from reference TRBV9 and TRBJ2-5, the complete variable domain reads DSGVTQTPKHLITATGQRVTLRCSPRSGDLSVYWYQQSLDQGLQFLIQYYNGEERAKGNILERFSAQQFPDLHSELNLSSLELGDSALYFCASSVGLAGVETQYFGPGTRLLVL.

This chain joins TRBV5-1 and TRBJ2-1, with D possibly being TRBD1 (6 bases). Between the trimmed V and J ends, which lost 1 base and 7 bases, there was a span of 18 bases. CDR1 and CDR2 (germline): SGHRS, YFSETQ. This CDR3 has 16 amino acids. CDR3 sequence (DNA): TGCGCCAGCAGCTTGTCTTGGGGCAGGGGAATTAATGAGCAGTTCTTC. Translating gives CASSLSWGRGINEQFF. The whole variable domain, remainder taken from reference TRBV5-1 and TRBJ2-1, is KAGVTQTPRYLIKTRGQQVTLSCSPISGHRSVSWYQQTPGQGLQFLFEYFSETQRNKGNFPGRFSGRQFSNSRSEMNVSTLELGDSALYLCASSLSWGRGINEQFFGPGTRLTVL.

This clone appeared once. The chain is built from TRBV6-1 and TRBJ2-7, with 12 bases matching TRBD2. V lost 6 bases and J lost 2; bases outside the gene matches: 14. This CDR3 comprises 18 residues. Germline assignment: CDR1 MNHNS and CDR2 SASEGT. The CDR3 loop is CASSESLTLAGGPYEQYF. The CDR3 coding sequence is TGTGCCAGCAGCGAATCCCTCACACTAGCGGGAGGCCCCTACGAGCAGTACTTC.

The chain recombines TRBV19 with TRBJ2-7; 8 bases agree with TRBD1. Trimming removed 5 bases from V and 3 bases from J; junction bases left unmatched: 9. Germline values: CDR1 LNHDA, CDR2 SQIVND (reference sequence). There are 15 residues in the CDR3. CDR3 residues: CASSSWTGLSYEQYF. In DNA form, the CDR3 reads TGTGCCAGTAGTTCCTGGACAGGGCTTAGCTACGAGCAGTACTTC.

The chain uses TRBV7-9 and TRBJ2-7; 12 bases align to TRBD2. The CDR3 totals 13 residues. V lost 5 bases to trimming and J lost 12 bases; unmatched junction nucleotides: 8. Germline V lookup: CDR1 SEHNR, CDR2 FQNEAQ (reference sequence). The CDR3 is CASSTQTSGSLYF. Here the CDR3 DNA reads TGTGCCAGCAGCACCCAGACTAGCGGGAGTCTGTACTTC. The full variable domain, its missing parts supplied by reference TRBV7-9 and TRBJ2-7, is DTGVSQNPRHKITKRGQNVTFRCDPISEHNRLYWYRQTLGQGPEFLTYFQNEAQLEKSRLLSDRFSAERPKGSFSTLEIQRTEQGDSAMYLCASSTQTSGSLYFGPGTRLTVT.

The chain combines TRBV3-1 (or the pseudogene TRBV3-2) with TRBJ1-2; D is undetermined. This CDR3 region has 13 residues. V shed 5 bases and J shed 0 bases, with 7 bases lying between them. Per the germline V gene, CDR1 is LGHDT and CDR2 is YNNKEL (reference sequence). CDR3 region: CASSGSSNYGYTF. CDR3 nucleotides: TGTGCCAGCAGCGGGAGCTCTAACTATGGCTACACCTTC.

The chain joins TRBV12-5 to TRBJ2-5; 9 nucleotides agree with TRBD1. The CDR3 is made up of 16 amino acids. The germline CDR1 and CDR2 sequences are LGHNT and FRNRAP. The V segment lost 8 bases and the J segment 5 bases; nucleotides outside the gene matches: 15. CDR3 residues: CASLGTGKGSSETQYF. CDR3 nucleotide sequence: TGTGCTAGTCTCGGGACAGGGAAAGGTTCGTCGGAGACCCAGTACTTC.

The chain employs TRBV5-4 and TRBJ2-5; D may be TRBD2 (7 bases). Germline loops: CDR1 SGHNT, CDR2 YYREEE (reference sequence). The CDR3 is 15 amino acids. Trimming removed 4 bases at V and 0 bases at J, with 13 bases between. The CDR3 DNA reads as TGTGCCAGCAGCGGGGGGGGGCTTAACCAAGAGACCCAGTACTTC. Translation gives CASSGGGLNQETQYF.

The V call is TRBV6-5, the J call TRBJ1-1; TRBD1 agrees at 12 bases. The CDR3 extends over 14 amino acids. Unmatched junction bases numbered 3, after V lost 5 bases and J lost 5 bases. CDR1 is MNHEY, CDR2 SVGAGI, per germline. This CDR3 is CASSRDRGRTEAFF. DNA for the CDR3: TGTGCCAGCAGTAGGGACAGGGGGCGAACTGAAGCTTTCTTT.

This sequence joins TRBV28 and TRBJ1-3, with D possibly TRBD1 on 5 matching bases. CDR3 length equals 15 residues. V lost 6 bases and J lost 0, with 12 bases in between. CDR1 is MDHEN and CDR2 is SYDVKM in the germline V gene. The CDR3 loop reads CASSRTGVSGNTIYF. DNA for the CDR3: TGTGCCAGCAGCCGTACAGGAGTCTCTGGAAACACCATATATTTT.

The V gene is TRBV5-5, the J gene TRBJ2-7; tentative D call: TRBD2 (5 bases). V shed 0 bases and J shed 2 bases, with 9 bases lying between them. Germline loops: CDR1 SGHKS, CDR2 YYEKEE (reference sequence). This CDR3 is 14 amino acids long. The CDR3 sequence: CASSLESGPYEQYF. DNA for the CDR3: TGTGCCAGCAGCTTGGAAAGCGGCCCCTACGAGCAGTACTTC.

In this sample, this clone turned up once. V usage is TRBV29-1 and J usage is TRBJ2-7, with a tentative D call TRBD1 (6 bases). The germline V gene has CDR1 SQVTM and CDR2 ANQGSEA. The length of the CDR3 is 13 residues. Trimming pared 8 bases from V and 5 bases from J, leaving 19 bases between. In nucleotides, the CDR3 is TGCAGCTCCAGCCAGGGGACAAGAGACGAGCAGTACTTC. Its translation: CSSSQGTRDEQYF.